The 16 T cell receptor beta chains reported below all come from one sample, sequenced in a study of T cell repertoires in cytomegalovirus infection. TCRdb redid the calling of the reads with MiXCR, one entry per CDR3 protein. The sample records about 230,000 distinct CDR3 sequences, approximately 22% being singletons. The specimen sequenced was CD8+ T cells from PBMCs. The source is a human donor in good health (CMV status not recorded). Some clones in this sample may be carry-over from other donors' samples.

In DNA, the CDR3 is TGTGCCAGCAGTTTATGGGGAGGGGGAATCGGCTACACCTTC. Translating it yields CASSLWGGGIGYTF. V usage is TRBV28 and J usage is TRBJ1-2, with D possibly TRBD1 on 6 matching bases. V was pared by 0 bases and J by 8 bases, with 13 bases between. Looked up from germline, CDR1 is MDHEN and CDR2 is SYDVKM. The CDR3 sequence is 14 residues long.

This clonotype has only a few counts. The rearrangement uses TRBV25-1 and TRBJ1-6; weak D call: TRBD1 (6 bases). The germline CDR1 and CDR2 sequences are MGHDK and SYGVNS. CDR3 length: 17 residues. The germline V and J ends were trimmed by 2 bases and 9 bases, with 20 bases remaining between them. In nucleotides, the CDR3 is TGTGCCAGCAGTGAAAAGGGACAAGAGGCCTGGATTTCACCCCTCCACTTT. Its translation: CASSEKGQEAWISPLHF.

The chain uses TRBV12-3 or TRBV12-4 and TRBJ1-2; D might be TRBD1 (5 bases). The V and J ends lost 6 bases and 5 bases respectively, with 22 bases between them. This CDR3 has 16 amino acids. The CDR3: CASSLSPGGGRYGYTF. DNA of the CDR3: TGTGCCAGCAGCTTATCCCCCGGGGGGGGGAGGTATGGCTACACCTTC.

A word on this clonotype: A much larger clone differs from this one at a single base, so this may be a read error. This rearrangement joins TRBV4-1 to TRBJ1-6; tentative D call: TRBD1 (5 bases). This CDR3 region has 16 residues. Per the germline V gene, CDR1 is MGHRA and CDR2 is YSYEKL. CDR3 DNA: TGTGCCAGCAGCCGGTCCGGGACCGCCTACAATTTACCCCTCCACTTT. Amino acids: CASSRSGTAYNLPLHF.

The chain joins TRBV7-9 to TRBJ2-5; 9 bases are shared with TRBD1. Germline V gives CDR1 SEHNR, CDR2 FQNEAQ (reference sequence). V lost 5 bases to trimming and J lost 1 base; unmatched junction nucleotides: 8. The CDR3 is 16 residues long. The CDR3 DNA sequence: TGTGCCAGCAGCCCGAACCGGGACAGGGCCCAAGAGACCCAGTACTTC. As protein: CASSPNRDRAQETQYF.

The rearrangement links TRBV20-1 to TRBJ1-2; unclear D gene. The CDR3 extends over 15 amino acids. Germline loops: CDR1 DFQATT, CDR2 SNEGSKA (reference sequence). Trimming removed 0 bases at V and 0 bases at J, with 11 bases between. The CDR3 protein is CSARERPASNYGYTF. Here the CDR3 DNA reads TGCAGTGCTAGAGAGCGGCCCGCCTCTAACTATGGCTACACCTTC.

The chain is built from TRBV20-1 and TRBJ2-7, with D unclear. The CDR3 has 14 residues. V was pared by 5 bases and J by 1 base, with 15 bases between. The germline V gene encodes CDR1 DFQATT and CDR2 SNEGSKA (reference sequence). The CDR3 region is CSALQVGRSYEQYF. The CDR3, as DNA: TGCAGTGCTCTCCAGGTGGGCAGATCCTACGAGCAGTACTTC.

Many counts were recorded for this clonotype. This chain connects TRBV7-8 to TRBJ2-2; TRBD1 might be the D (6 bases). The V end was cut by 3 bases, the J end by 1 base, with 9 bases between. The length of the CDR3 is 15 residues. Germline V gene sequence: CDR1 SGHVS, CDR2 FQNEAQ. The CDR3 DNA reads TGTGCCAGCAGCTTTAAAGGGGGGAACACCGGGGAGCTGTTTTTT. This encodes CASSFKGGNTGELFF. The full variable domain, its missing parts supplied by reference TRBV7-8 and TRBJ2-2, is GAGVSQSPRYKVAKRGQDVALRCDPISGHVSLFWYQQALGQGPEFLTYFQNEAQLDKSGLPSDRFFAERPEGSVSTLKIQRTQQEDSAVYLCASSFKGGNTGELFFGEGSRLTVL.

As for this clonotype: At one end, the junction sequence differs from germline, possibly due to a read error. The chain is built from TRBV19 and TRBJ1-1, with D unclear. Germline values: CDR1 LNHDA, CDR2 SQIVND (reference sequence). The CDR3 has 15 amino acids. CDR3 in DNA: TGTGCCAGTAGTATAGGGACGGCTGCGAACGCTGAAGCTTTCTTT. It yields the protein CASSIGTAANAEAFF.

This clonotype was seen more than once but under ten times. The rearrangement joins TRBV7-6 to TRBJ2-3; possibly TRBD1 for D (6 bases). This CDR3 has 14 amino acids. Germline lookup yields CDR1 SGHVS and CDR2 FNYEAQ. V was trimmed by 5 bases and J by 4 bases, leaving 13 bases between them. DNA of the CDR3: TGTGCCAGCAGCGAACAGGGCCCGCCAGATACGCAGTATTTT. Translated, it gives CASSEQGPPDTQYF.

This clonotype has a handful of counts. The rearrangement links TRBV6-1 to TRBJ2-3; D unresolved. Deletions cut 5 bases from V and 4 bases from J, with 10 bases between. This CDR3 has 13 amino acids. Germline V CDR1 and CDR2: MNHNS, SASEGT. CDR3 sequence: CASSPLWADTQYF. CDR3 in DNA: TGTGCCAGCAGTCCCCTGTGGGCAGATACGCAGTATTTT.

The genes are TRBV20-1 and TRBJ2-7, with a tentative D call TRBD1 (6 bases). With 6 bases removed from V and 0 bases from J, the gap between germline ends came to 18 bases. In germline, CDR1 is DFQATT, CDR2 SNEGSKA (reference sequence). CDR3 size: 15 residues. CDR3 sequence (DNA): TGCAGTGCGCTCAACAGGGAAAAACCCTCCTACGAGCAGTACTTC. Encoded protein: CSALNREKPSYEQYF.

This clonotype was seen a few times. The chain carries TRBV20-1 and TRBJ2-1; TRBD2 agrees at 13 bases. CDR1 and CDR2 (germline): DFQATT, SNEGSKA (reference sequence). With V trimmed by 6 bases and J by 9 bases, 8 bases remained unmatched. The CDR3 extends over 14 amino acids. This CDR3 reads CSALTSGGAVEQFF. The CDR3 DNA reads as TGCAGTGCCCTCACTAGCGGGGGGGCCGTTGAGCAGTTCTTC.

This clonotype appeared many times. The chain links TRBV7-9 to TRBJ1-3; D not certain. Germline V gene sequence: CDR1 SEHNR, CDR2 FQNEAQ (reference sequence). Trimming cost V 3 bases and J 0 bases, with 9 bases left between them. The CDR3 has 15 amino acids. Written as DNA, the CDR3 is TGTGCCAGCAGCTTCACGGAGGTCTCTGGAAACACCATATATTTT. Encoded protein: CASSFTEVSGNTIYF.

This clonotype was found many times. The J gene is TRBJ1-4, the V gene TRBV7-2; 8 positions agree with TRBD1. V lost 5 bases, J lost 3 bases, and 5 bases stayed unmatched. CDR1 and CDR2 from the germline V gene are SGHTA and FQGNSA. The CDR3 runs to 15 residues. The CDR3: CASSAPGQANEKLFF. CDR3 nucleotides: TGTGCCAGCAGCGCCCCGGGACAGGCTAATGAAAAACTGTTTTTT.

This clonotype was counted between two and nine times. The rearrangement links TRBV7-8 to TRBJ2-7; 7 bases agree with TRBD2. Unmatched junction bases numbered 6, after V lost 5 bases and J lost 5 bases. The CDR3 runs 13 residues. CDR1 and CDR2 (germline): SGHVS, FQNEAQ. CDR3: CASSPSRGDEQYF. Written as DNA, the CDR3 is TGTGCCAGCAGCCCATCACGGGGGGACGAGCAGTACTTC. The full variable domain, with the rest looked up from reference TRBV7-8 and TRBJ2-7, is GAGVSQSPRYKVAKRGQDVALRCDPISGHVSLFWYQQALGQGPEFLTYFQNEAQLDKSGLPSDRFFAERPEGSVSTLKIQRTQQEDSAVYLCASSPSRGDEQYFGPGTRLTVT.